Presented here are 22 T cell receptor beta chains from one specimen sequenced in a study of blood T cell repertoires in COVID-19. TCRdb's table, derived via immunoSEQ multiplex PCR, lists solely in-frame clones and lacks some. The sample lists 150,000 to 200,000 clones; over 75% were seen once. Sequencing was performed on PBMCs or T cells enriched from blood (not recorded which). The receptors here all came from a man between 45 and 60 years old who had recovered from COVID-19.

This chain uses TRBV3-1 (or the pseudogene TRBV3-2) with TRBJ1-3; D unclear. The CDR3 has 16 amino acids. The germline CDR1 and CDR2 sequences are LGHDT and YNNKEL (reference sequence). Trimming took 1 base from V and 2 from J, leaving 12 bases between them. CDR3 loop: CASSQGRGGPGNTIYF. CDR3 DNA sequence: TGTGCCAGCAGCCAAGGGCGGGGAGGCCCTGGAAACACCATATATTTT.

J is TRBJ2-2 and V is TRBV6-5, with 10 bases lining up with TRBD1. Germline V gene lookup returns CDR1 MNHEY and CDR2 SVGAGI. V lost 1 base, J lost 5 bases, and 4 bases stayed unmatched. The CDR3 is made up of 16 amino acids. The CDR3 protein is CASSYWGTGETGELFF. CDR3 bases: TGTGCCAGCAGTTACTGGGGGACAGGGGAAACCGGGGAGCTGTTTTTT.

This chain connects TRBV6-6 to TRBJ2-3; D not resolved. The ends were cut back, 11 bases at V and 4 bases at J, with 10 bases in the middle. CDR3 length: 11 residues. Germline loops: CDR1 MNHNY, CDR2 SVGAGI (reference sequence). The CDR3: CAGAYADTQYF. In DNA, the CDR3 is TGTGCCGGTGCCTATGCAGATACGCAGTATTTT.

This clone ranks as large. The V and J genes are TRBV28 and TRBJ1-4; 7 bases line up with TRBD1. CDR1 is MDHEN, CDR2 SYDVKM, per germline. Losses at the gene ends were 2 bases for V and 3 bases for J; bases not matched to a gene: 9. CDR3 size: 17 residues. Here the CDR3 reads CASSLEQGLGANEKLFF. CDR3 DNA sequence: TGTGCCAGCAGTTTAGAACAGGGGTTAGGGGCTAATGAAAAACTGTTTTTT.

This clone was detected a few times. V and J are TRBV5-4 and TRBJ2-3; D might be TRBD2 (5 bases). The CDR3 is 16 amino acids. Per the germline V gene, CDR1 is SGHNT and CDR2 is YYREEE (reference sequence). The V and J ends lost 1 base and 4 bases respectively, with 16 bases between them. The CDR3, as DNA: TGTGCCAGCAGCTTGTCGGACTTCCCCCTCCCAGATACGCAGTATTTT. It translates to CASSLSDFPLPDTQYF.

The chain's CDR3 is CASNDWTGKTEAFF. Written as DNA, the CDR3 is TGTGCCAGCAACGACTGGACAGGGAAGACTGAAGCTTTCTTT. The gene calls are TRBV2 and TRBJ1-1, with 8 bases that match TRBD1. V lost 7 bases to trimming and J lost 5 bases; unmatched junction nucleotides: 9. Per germline, CDR1 SNHLY and CDR2 FYNNEI. The CDR3 is 14 residues long.

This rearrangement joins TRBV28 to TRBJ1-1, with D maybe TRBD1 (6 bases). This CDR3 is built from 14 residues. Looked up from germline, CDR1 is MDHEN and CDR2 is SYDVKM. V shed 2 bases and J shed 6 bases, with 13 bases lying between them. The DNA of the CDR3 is TGTGCCAGCAGTTTAGGGGGCGCCGGCGCTGAAGCTTTCTTT. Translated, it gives CASSLGGAGAEAFF.

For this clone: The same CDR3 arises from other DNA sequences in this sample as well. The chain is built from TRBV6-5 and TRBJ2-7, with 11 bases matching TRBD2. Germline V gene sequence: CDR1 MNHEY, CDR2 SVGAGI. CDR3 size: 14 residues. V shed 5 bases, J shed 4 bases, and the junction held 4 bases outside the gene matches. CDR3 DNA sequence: TGTGCCAGCAGTAGGACTAGCGGGTCATACGAGCAGTACTTC. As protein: CASSRTSGSYEQYF.

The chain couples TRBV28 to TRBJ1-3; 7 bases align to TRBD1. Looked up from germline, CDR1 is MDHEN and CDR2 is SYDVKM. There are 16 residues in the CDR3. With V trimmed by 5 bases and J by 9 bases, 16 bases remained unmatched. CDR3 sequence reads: CASSRSGTVTGGTIYF. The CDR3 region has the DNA TGTGCCAGCAGTCGATCCGGGACAGTGACCGGAGGCACCATATATTTT. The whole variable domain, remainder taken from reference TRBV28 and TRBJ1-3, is DVKVTQSSRYLVKRTGEKVFLECVQDMDHENMFWYRQDPGLGLRLIYFSYDVKMKEKGDIPEGYSVSREKKERFSLILESASTNQTSMYLCASSRSGTVTGGTIYFGEGSWLTVV.

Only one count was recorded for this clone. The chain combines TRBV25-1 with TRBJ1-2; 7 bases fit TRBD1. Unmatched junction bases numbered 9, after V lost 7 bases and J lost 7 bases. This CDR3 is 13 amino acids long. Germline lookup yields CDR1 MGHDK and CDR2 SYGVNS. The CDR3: CASTEGTASGYTF. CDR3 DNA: TGTGCCAGCACCGAGGGGACAGCAAGTGGCTACACCTTC.

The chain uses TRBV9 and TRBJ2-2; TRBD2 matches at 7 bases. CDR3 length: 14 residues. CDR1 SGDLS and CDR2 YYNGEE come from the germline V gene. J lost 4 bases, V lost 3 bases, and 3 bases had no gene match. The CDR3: CASSAREFTGELFF. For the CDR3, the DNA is TGTGCCAGCAGCGCGCGGGAGTTCACCGGGGAGCTGTTTTTT.

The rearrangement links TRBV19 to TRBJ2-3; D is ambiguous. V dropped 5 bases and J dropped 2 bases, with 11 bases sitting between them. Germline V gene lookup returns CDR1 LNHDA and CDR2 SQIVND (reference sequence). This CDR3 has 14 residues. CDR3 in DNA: TGTGCCAGTAGTCTCCCGAGTCTCACAGATACGCAGTATTTT. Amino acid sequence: CASSLPSLTDTQYF.

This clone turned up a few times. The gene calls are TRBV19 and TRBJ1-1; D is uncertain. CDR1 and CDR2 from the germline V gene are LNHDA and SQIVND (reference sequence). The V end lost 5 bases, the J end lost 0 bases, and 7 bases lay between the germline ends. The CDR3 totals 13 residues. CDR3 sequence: CASSPYMNTEAFF. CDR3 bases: TGTGCCAGTAGTCCGTACATGAACACTGAAGCTTTCTTT. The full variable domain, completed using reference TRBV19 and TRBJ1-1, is DGGITQSPKYLFRKEGQNVTLSCEQNLNHDAMYWYRQDPGQGLRLIYYSQIVNDFQKGDIAEGYSVSREKKESFPLTVTSAQKNPTAFYLCASSPYMNTEAFFGQGTRLTVV.

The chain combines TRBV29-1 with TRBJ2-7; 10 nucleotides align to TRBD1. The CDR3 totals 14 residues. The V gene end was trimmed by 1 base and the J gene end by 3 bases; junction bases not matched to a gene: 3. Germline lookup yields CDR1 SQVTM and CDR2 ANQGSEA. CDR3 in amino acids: CSVEVGDRGYEQYF. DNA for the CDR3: TGCAGCGTTGAAGTGGGGGACAGGGGCTACGAGCAGTACTTC.

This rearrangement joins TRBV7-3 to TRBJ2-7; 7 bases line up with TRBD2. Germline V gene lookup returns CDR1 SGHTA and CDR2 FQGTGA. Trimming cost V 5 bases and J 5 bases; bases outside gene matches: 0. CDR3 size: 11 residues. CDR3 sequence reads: CASSGGDEQYF. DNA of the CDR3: TGTGCCAGCAGCGGGGGGGACGAGCAGTACTTC. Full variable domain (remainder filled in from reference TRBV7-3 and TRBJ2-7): GAGVSQTPSNKVTEKGKYVELRCDPISGHTALYWYRQSLGQGPEFLIYFQGTGAADDSGLPNDRFFAVRPEGSVSTLKIQRTERGDSAVYLCASSGGDEQYFGPGTRLTVT.

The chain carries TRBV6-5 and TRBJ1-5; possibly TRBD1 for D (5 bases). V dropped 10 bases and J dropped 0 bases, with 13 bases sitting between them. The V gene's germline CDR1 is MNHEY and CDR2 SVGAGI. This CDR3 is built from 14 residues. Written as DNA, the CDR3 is TGTGCCATCACGACAGAGTATAGCAATCAGCCCCAGCATTTT. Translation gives CAITTEYSNQPQHF.

The CDR3 is CASSPTGGLAEQYF. Written as DNA, the CDR3 is TGTGCCAGCAGCCCCACCGGGGGGTTAGCCGAGCAGTACTTC. The genes are TRBV3-1 (or the pseudogene TRBV3-2) and TRBJ2-7, with 7 bases identical to TRBD2. Trimming removed 4 bases from V and 6 bases from J; junction bases left unmatched: 9. The CDR3 runs to 14 residues. From germline, CDR1 is LGHDT and CDR2 YNNKEL (reference sequence).

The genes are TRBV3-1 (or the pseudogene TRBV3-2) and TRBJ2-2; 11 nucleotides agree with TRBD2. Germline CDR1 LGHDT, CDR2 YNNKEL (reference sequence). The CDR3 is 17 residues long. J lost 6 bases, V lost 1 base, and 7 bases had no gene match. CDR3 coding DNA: TGTGCCAGCAGCCAAGGACTAGCGGGGTTAAGGCCCGGGGAGCTGTTTTTT. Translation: CASSQGLAGLRPGELFF.

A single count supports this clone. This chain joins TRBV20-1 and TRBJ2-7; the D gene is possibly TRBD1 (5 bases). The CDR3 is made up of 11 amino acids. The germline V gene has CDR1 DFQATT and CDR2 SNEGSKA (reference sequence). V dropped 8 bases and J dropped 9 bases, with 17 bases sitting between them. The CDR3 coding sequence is TGCAGTAGCACAGACAGCCTAGGGCAGTACTTC. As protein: CSSTDSLGQYF.

The DNA for the CDR3 is TGTGCCAGTGCTCCGGGAGGGCCTGTCGAAGAGACCCAGTACTTC. Protein product: CASAPGGPVEETQYF. The chain combines TRBV28 with TRBJ2-5, with 8 bases that match TRBD2. CDR1 is MDHEN and CDR2 is SYDVKM in the germline V gene. Trimming took 9 bases from V and 3 from J; bases not matched to a gene: 12. This CDR3 is 15 amino acids long.

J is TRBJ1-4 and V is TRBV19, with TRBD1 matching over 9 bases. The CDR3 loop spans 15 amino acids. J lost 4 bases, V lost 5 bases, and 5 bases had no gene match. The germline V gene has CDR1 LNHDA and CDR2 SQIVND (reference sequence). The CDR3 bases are TGTGCCAGTAGTTCGCGGACAGGGGATAATGAAAAACTGTTTTTT. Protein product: CASSSRTGDNEKLFF.

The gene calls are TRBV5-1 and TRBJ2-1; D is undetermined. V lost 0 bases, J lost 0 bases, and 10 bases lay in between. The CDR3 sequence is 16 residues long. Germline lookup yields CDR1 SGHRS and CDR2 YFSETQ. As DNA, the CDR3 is TGCGCCAGCAGCTTGGACGCCGGAGACTCCTACAATGAGCAGTTCTTC. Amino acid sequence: CASSLDAGDSYNEQFF.